This is a list of T cell receptor beta chains from one sample in a study of blood T cell repertoires in COVID-19. The data were produced by immunoSEQ multiplex PCR, yet TCRdb's version contains in-frame clones alone and is incomplete. This sample has 70,000 or so clones, with approximately 80% found just once. Sequencing used peripheral blood. The source of these receptors is a man aged 55 to 70 with COVID-19, enrolled during active disease. Both conserved end residues are part of each CDR3. Fields, in order: clone size, CDR3 length, D gene, V gene, J gene, CDR3 DNA, CDR3 protein. D genes are given only for firm matches. Size is omitted from some rows. Given values are once, few, many or a class for expanded clones.

few	16	-	TRBV2	TRBJ1-4	TGTGCCAGCAGTGATCTTGGGGAGCAAGCTAATGAAAAACTGTTTTTT	CASSDLGEQANEKLFF
-	14	TRBD1	TRBV30	TRBJ1-6	TGTGCCTGGACCGACGGGACAGGACGAGATCCCCTCCACTTT	CAWTDGTGRDPLHF
-	13	-	TRBV7-9	TRBJ1-4	TGTGCCAGCAGTAAATCAACTAATGAAAAACTGTTTTTT	CASSKSTNEKLFF
-	15	-	TRBV5-1	TRBJ2-2	TGCGCCAGCAGCTTGGGACATGCTCGTGGCGGGGAGCTGTTTTTT	CASSLGHARGGELFF
-	14	TRBD1	TRBV19	TRBJ2-1	TGTGCCAGTAGTATCCGACAGGGCTACAATGAGCAGTTCTTC	CASSIRQGYNEQFF
few	13	-	TRBV9	TRBJ2-7	TGTGCCAGCAGCGTTGCGGACAGCTACGAGCAGTACTTC	CASSVADSYEQYF
-	13	-	TRBV4-1	TRBJ2-7	TGCGCCAGCAGCCTGGGCATCGGCTACGAGCAGTACTTC	CASSLGIGYEQYF
few	13	TRBD1	TRBV27	TRBJ1-2	TGTGCCAGTAGGGGGGACAGCGCCTTGAGGGACACCTTC	CASRGDSALRDTF
few	15	TRBD1	TRBV7-3	TRBJ1-6	TGTGCCAGCAGCTTAACGGGGACAGAGAATTCACCCCTCCACTTT	CASSLTGTENSPLHF
-	18	TRBD2	TRBV11-3	TRBJ2-5	TGTGCCAGCAGCTTTTTCGGAGCGGGAGGGCCAACGTTCGGGACCCAGTACTTC	CASSFFGAGGPTFGTQYF
few	16	TRBD1	TRBV11-3	TRBJ1-1	TGTGCCAGCAGCCCCGGACAGGGCGTAATGAACACTGAAGCTTTCTTT	CASSPGQGVMNTEAFF
-	14	TRBD1	TRBV3-1/TRBV3-2	TRBJ2-5	TGTGCCAGCAGCCAGAGGACAGGGCAAGAGACCCAGTACTTC	CASSQRTGQETQYF
-	14	TRBD1	TRBV11-2	TRBJ1-2	TGTGCCAGCACCGCGGTGAGGACAGGAAAGGCCTACACCTTC	CASTAVRTGKAYTF
-	15	TRBD2	TRBV11-2	TRBJ2-1	TGTGCCAGCAGCCCTACCGGGACTAGGGGAGGTGAGCAGTTCTTC	CASSPTGTRGGEQFF
-	13	-	TRBV12-3/TRBV12-4	TRBJ1-1	TGTGCCAGCAGTTTCAGGGTGGACACTGAAGCTTTCTTT	CASSFRVDTEAFF
-	15	-	TRBV6-1	TRBJ1-5	TGTGCCAGCAGTGAATGGGAGGGGGGACGACAGCCCCAGCATTTT	CASSEWEGGRQPQHF
-	14	TRBD1	TRBV5-1	TRBJ1-6	TGCGCCAGCAGCGTGGGACAGACTAATTCACCCCTCCACTTT	CASSVGQTNSPLHF
-	17	TRBD2	TRBV7-2	TRBJ2-5	TGTGCCAGCAGCGACGGGACTAGCGGGGCCTATTGGGAGACCCAGTACTTC	CASSDGTSGAYWETQYF
-	12	-	TRBV3-1/TRBV3-2	TRBJ2-1	TGTGCCAGCAGCCAGCCAGGGTTTGAGCAGTTCTTC	CASSQPGFEQFF
-	15	TRBD1	TRBV4-1	TRBJ2-4	TGCGCCAGCAGTCGCACCCAAGGGACAGAAAACATTCAGTACTTC	CASSRTQGTENIQYF
-	14	TRBD1	TRBV18	TRBJ1-6	TGTGCCAGCTCGGGACAGGCCCATAATTCACCCCTCCACTTT	CASSGQAHNSPLHF
-	15	TRBD1	TRBV29-1	TRBJ2-7	TGCAGCGTTGTGTTTTGGAAAACAGGGGGCTACGAGCAGTACTTC	CSVVFWKTGGYEQYF
-	14	TRBD2	TRBV19	TRBJ2-3	TGTGCCAGTGGGGGAGGGATCGGCACAGATACGCAGTATTTT	CASGGGIGTDTQYF
-	12	-	TRBV3-1/TRBV3-2	TRBJ2-3	TGTGCCAGCAGCCAAGGGGGGCTTACGCAGTATTTT	CASSQGGLTQYF
-	16	TRBD1	TRBV7-3	TRBJ2-2	TGTGCCAGCAGTATGGCCGGGACAGGGTACGCCGGGGAGCTGTTTTTT	CASSMAGTGYAGELFF
-	15	TRBD2	TRBV7-3	TRBJ2-7	TGTGCCAGCAGCTTAGGTAGCGGGAGGTCCTACGAGCAGTACTTC	CASSLGSGRSYEQYF
-	15	-	TRBV5-4	TRBJ2-3	TGTGCCAGCAGCTTGGGTCCGGGAGAGGCAGATACGCAGTATTTT	CASSLGPGEADTQYF
-	14	TRBD1	TRBV28	TRBJ2-7	TGTGCCAGCAAGTCGGGACAGGGGACGAGGGAGCAGTACTTC	CASKSGQGTREQYF
-	15	-	TRBV7-9	TRBJ1-1	TGTGCCAGCAGCATCCCAGAGACAGGCAACACTGAAGCTTTCTTT	CASSIPETGNTEAFF
-	15	-	TRBV2	TRBJ1-2	TGTGCCAGCAGCGAAGAACAGGGAATGGGCTATGGCTACACCTTC	CASSEEQGMGYGYTF
-	16	TRBD2	TRBV28	TRBJ2-1	TGTGCCAGCAGTCCGGGACTAGCGGGAGACTACAATGAGCAGTTCTTC	CASSPGLAGDYNEQFF
few	13	-	TRBV7-2	TRBJ1-3	TGTGCCAGCAGCCAACAGTCGGGAAACACCATATATTTT	CASSQQSGNTIYF
-	13	TRBD2	TRBV12-3/TRBV12-4	TRBJ2-1	TGTGCCAGCATCCCGCCTAGCGGGAATGAGCAGTTCTTC	CASIPPSGNEQFF
-	15	TRBD1	TRBV7-2	TRBJ2-7	TGTGCCAGCAGCACCGGGACAGGGAGCTCCTACGAGCAGTACTTC	CASSTGTGSSYEQYF
-	11	-	TRBV19	TRBJ2-7	TGTGCCAGTAGTGGAGCCTACGAGCAGTACTTC	CASSGAYEQYF
-	12	-	TRBV12-3/TRBV12-4	TRBJ2-7	TGTGCCAGCACCCCCAACTCCTACGAGCAGTACTTC	CASTPNSYEQYF
once	14	TRBD1	TRBV7-3	TRBJ2-5	TGTGCCAGCAGCCCGGGACAGGGGGCAAAGACCCAGTACTTC	CASSPGQGAKTQYF
-	13	TRBD1	TRBV19	TRBJ2-7	TGTGCCAGTAGTGGAACGACAGGGTCCGAGCAGTACTTC	CASSGTTGSEQYF
-	15	-	TRBV5-6	TRBJ2-7	TGTGCCAGCAGCTTGTCTGTGTTCGGCTCCTACGAGCAGTACTTC	CASSLSVFGSYEQYF
-	13	TRBD1	TRBV12-3/TRBV12-4	TRBJ1-6	TGTGCCAGCACCCGACAGGGTTTGACACCCCTCCACTTT	CASTRQGLTPLHF
-	13	-	TRBV7-9	TRBJ1-1	TGTGCCAGCAGCTTACTAGAGGCCAGTGAAGCTTTCTTT	CASSLLEASEAFF
-	13	-	TRBV19	TRBJ2-1	TGTGCCAGTAGTATTTCAACCTACAATGAGCAGTTCTTC	CASSISTYNEQFF
-	13	-	TRBV6-5	TRBJ2-7	TGTGCCAGCACGGCCGACAGAGCTACCGAGCAGTACTTC	CASTADRATEQYF
-	14	-	TRBV28	TRBJ2-1	TGTGCCAGCAGTTTAGCCGGACAGATCGATGAGCAGTTCTTC	CASSLAGQIDEQFF
-	13	-	TRBV19	TRBJ1-6	TGTGCCAGTCGGGGCTCCTATAATTCACCCCTCCACTTT	CASRGSYNSPLHF
-	16	-	TRBV19	TRBJ1-3	TGTGCCAGTAGTATACCGGGGGTATACTCTGGAAACACCATATATTTT	CASSIPGVYSGNTIYF
-	14	-	TRBV28	TRBJ2-7	TGTGCCAGCAGTTTAGCGGGGAATTTATACGAGCAGTACTTC	CASSLAGNLYEQYF
-	13	-	TRBV18	TRBJ2-2	TGTGCCAGCTCACCAATAGACACCGGGGAGCTGTTTTTT	CASSPIDTGELFF